This TCR beta chain appears in the sequencing data of a study of cytomegalovirus exposure and HLA in healthy donors. This CDR3 contains 16 residues. Germline V gene sequence: CDR1 SGHAT, CDR2 FQDESV (reference sequence). In the case of this clone: The antigen is undetermined. One end of the junction fails to match germline, which may point to a read error. This specimen includes other DNA sequences encoding the same CDR3.

Findings and caveats of the study: Most CMV-associated TCR beta chains appeared HLA-restricted in a later analysis. 87-base-pair reads could not separate some V segments, including TRBV6-2 and TRBV6-3. Sequence variants that were highly shared formed a cluster that was likely a sequencing artifact.

The PCR contained 60 Vbeta and 13 Jbeta primers. This table comes from immunoSEQ multiplex PCR, and its TCRdb copy is limited to in-frame clones, with some not included. The repertoire holds around 120,000 clones, with around 70% as singletons. The clonotype was recovered from a woman aged 40 to 50 in good health and CMV-seronegative. The sequenced sample consisted of PBMCs. The chain couples TRBV11-1 to TRBJ2-1; 7 bases map to TRBD1. The CDR3: CASSKPGQMHFSEQFF. For the CDR3, the DNA is TGCGCCAGCAGTAAACCGGGACAGATGCATTTTAGTGAGCAGTTCTTC.